The clone carrying this TCR beta chain showed up just a few times. Its antigen is not identified. This could be a read error, since a much larger clone is one nucleotide away. It was from roughly 20-30 mg of unsorted bulk tissue that RNA and DNA were co-extracted. Resecting the tumor surgically was how the patients' primary liver carcinoma was treated. The data derive from a study of tumor-infiltrating lymphocytes in primary liver carcinoma. Study findings and constraints: Tumor specimens were characterized by a significantly higher top-250-clone fraction than blood (p = 0.039).

The CDR3 extends over 15 amino acids. Trimming shortened V by 3 bases and J by 0 bases, and 6 bases separated the two germline ends. A primer matching the constant region was used to make TCR beta cDNA from around 550 ng of total RNA. Libraries covering TCR beta were generated through three nested multiplex PCR rounds (using a slightly modified ARM-PCR). The first two PCR rounds, around 11 cycles each, used TRBV1-TRBV30 forward primers and a C-beta reverse primer. MiXCR was run by TCRdb on the multiplex PCR reads, yielding one entry per CDR3 protein. Of about 130,000 distinct CDR3 sequences in the sample, 64% are singletons; the top ten hold 8.4%.

The chain has TRBV12-3 or TRBV12-4 and TRBJ2-6; unclear D gene. The sequencing input was liver tumor tissue from sampling region 3. The subset: tumor region T3, left-lateral pole. The receptor comes from a woman between 55 and 75 years old with primary liver carcinoma and hepatitis B virus infection. The CDR3 bases are TGTGCCAGCAGTTTGAACTTCTCTGGGGCCAACGTCCTGACTTTC. Protein: CASSLNFSGANVLTF.